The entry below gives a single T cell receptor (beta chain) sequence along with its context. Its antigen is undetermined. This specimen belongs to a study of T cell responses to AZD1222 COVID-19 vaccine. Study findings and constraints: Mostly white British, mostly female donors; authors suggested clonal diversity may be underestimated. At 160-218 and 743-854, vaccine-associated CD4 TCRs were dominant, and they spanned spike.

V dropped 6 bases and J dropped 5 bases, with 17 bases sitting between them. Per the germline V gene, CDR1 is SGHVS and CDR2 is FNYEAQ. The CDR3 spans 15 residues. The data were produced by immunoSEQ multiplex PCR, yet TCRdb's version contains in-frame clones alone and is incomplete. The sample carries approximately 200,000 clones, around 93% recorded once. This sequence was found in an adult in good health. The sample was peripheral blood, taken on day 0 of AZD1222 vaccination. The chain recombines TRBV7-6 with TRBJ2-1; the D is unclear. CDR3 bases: TGTGCCAGCAGACCAAACGCCGGGCCAAACAATGAGCAGTTCTTC. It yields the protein CASRPNAGPNNEQFF.